This T cell receptor beta chain was obtained from a study of technical replicates of blood from several donors. The V gene lost 1 base and the J gene lost 3 bases, with 9 bases spanning the gap. Germline CDR1 is SGHNT and CDR2 is YYREEE (reference sequence). This CDR3 has 14 amino acids. Generated by immunoSEQ multiplex PCR, the TCRdb table keeps only in-frame clones and is missing some. The table includes about 60,000 clones, more than 75% detected once. The sample comprised PBMCs. The chain carries TRBV5-4 and TRBJ2-3; D unclear. The TCR was taken from a human donor in good health. Some clones in this sample may be carry-over from other donors' samples. The DNA of the CDR3 is TGTGCCAGCAGCTTGAACTCTAGAACAGATACGCAGTATTTT. Residues: CASSLNSRTDTQYF.